The sequence of this T cell receptor (beta chain) was determined in a study of blood T cell repertoires in COVID-19. Study-wide context: COVID-19 samples collected from the United States, Italy and Spain covered acute and convalescent phases. In each case, the material was cDNA or gDNA derived from T cells, B-cell-depleted T cells, or PBMCs.

This clone was counted a few times. The protocol was immunoSEQ multiplex PCR, while the TCRdb copy is restricted to in-frame clones and leaves out a portion. The table lists approximately 150,000 clones, roughly 87% of them singletons. Looked up from germline, CDR1 is LNHNV and CDR2 is YYDKDF (reference sequence). Deletions cut 0 bases from V and 3 bases from J, with 15 bases between. The length of the CDR3 is 16 residues. What was sequenced was peripheral blood. V gene TRBV15 combines with J gene TRBJ2-7, with TRBD1 as a possible D gene (5 bases). The sequence was collected from a woman aged 60-70 years who had recovered from COVID-19. As DNA, the CDR3 is TGTGCCACCAGCAGAGATTTGACAACAGGTAACTACGAGCAGTACTTC. Residues: CATSRDLTTGNYEQYF.